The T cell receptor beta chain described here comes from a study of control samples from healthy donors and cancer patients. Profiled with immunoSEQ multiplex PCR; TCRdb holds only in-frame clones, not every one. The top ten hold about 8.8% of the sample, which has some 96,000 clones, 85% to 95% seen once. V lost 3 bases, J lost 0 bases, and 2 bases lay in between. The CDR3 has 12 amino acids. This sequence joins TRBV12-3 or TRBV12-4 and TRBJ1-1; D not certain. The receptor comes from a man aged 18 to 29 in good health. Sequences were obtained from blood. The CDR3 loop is CASSFLNTEAFF. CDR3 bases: TGTGCCAGCAGTTTCTTGAACACTGAAGCTTTCTTT.